These 9 T cell receptor beta chains were sequenced from one sample in a study of cytomegalovirus exposure and HLA in healthy donors. Both 60 Vbeta primers and 13 Jbeta primers went into the PCR. Libraries were prepared by immunoSEQ multiplex PCR; TCRdb keeps only in-frame clonotypes and omits some of them. The sample consists of approximately 110,000 clones, roughly 85% of them appearing once. The material sequenced was PBMCs. The receptors derive from a woman in her forties in good health and CMV-seronegative.

CDR3: CASSLRVGKTEAFF. The CDR3 nucleotides read TGTGCCAGCAGTCTGAGGGTAGGGAAGACTGAAGCTTTCTTT. The chain joins TRBV27 to TRBJ1-1; unclear D gene. Trimming stripped 5 bases from V and 5 bases from J, with 15 bases between. The length of the CDR3 is 14 residues. CDR1 is MNHEY, CDR2 SMNVEV, per germline (reference sequence).

The genes are TRBV9 and TRBJ2-1; 9 bases map to TRBD2. V dropped 3 bases and J dropped 7; count of bases not matched to a gene: 2. The CDR3 has 13 residues. Germline-derived CDR1 and CDR2 are SGDLS and YYNGEE. The CDR3 protein is CASSAAGGNEQFF. CDR3 nucleotide sequence: TGTGCCAGCAGCGCAGCGGGGGGTAATGAGCAGTTCTTC.

The chain recombines TRBV30 with TRBJ2-3; TRBD2 aligns across 11 bases. The CDR3 sequence is 16 residues long. The trim removed 2 bases at V and 3 bases at J, leaving 7 bases unmatched. CDR1 is GTSNPN and CDR2 is SVGIG in the germline V gene (reference sequence). CDR3 sequence reads: CAWSPLLAGGTDTQYF. The CDR3 bases are TGTGCCTGGAGTCCCCTTCTAGCGGGGGGTACAGATACGCAGTATTTT.

The V and J genes are TRBV6-1 and TRBJ2-2; 13 bases match TRBD2. The CDR3 totals 15 residues. V gave up 6 bases and J gave up 9 bases; unmatched junction bases: 7. The germline gives CDR1 MNHNS, CDR2 SASEGT. The CDR3 DNA reads TGTGCCAGCAGACCCGGGACTAGCGGGGTCCGGGAGCTGTTTTTT. Its protein product is CASRPGTSGVRELFF.

The gene calls are TRBV4-3 and TRBJ2-7, with TRBD1 identical over 7 bases. The CDR3 is 17 residues long. Germline assignment: CDR1 LGHNA and CDR2 YSLEER. The V and J ends lost 0 bases and 4 bases, in that order; junction bases with no gene match: 12. The CDR3 here is CASSQDWGRPTGYEQYF. The DNA of the CDR3 is TGCGCCAGCAGCCAAGATTGGGGTAGACCGACAGGGTACGAGCAGTACTTC.

This clone was counted once. At one boundary the junction diverges from the germline segment, which might be a read error. V usage is TRBV2 and J usage is TRBJ2-1; TRBD2 is a possible D gene (5 bases). In germline, CDR1 is SNHLY, CDR2 FYNNEI. The CDR3 has 10 amino acids. The CDR3 sequence is CASTFGAVVF. DNA of the CDR3: TGTGCCAGCACCTTTGGAGCGGTCGTCTTC.

J is TRBJ2-3 and V is TRBV7-2; 12 bases map to TRBD2. Trimming took 2 bases from V and 6 from J; bases not matched to a gene: 3. The CDR3 spans 15 residues. CDR1 is SGHTA and CDR2 is FQGNSA in the germline V gene. CDR3 amino acids: CASSLSSGRADTQYF. For the CDR3, the DNA is TGTGCCAGCAGCTTATCTAGCGGGAGGGCTGATACGCAGTATTTT.

The gene calls are TRBV7-8 and TRBJ1-2; 9 nucleotides match TRBD1. Germline V gene data show CDR1 as SGHVS and CDR2 as FQNEAQ. V dropped 2 bases and J dropped 4; count of bases not matched to a gene: 8. CDR3 length equals 16 residues. The CDR3 region is CASSLLARTGVYGYTF. DNA of the CDR3: TGTGCCAGCAGCTTACTCGCGCGGACAGGGGTCTATGGCTACACCTTC.

This clone was seen just once. The V and J genes are TRBV7-2 and TRBJ2-7; perhaps TRBD1 as D (6 bases). Germline V gives CDR1 SGHTA, CDR2 FQGNSA. V was cut by 8 bases and J by 2 bases, with 13 bases left in between. This CDR3 is 13 amino acids long. DNA of the CDR3: TGTGCCAGCTCCAAACAGGGTCCCTACGAGCAGTACTTC. It yields the protein CASSKQGPYEQYF.